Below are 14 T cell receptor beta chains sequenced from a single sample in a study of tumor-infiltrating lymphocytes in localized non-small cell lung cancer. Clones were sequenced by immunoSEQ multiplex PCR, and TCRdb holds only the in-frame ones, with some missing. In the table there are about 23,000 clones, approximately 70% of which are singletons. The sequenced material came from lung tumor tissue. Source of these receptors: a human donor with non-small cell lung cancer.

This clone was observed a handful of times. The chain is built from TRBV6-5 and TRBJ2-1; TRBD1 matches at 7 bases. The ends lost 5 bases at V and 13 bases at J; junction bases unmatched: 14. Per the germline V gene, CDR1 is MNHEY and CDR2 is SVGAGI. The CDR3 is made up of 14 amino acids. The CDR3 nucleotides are TGTGCCAGCAGTCAAGGGCAATATACAGGGGTCCAGTTCTTC. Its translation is CASSQGQYTGVQFF.

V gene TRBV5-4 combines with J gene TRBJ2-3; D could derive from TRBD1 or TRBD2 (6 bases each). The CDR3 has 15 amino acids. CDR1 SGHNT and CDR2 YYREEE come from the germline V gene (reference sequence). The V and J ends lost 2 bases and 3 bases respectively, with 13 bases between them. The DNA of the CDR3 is TGTGCCAGCAGCTTCTTGGGGGGCGGGACAGATACGCAGTATTTT. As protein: CASSFLGGGTDTQYF.

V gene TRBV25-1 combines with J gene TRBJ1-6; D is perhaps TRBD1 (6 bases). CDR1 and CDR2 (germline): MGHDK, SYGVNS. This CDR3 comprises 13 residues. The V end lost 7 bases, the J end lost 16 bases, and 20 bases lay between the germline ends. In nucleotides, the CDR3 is TGTGCCAGCAAGAACACGGGGACAAATCTTCTCCACTTT. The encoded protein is CASKNTGTNLLHF.

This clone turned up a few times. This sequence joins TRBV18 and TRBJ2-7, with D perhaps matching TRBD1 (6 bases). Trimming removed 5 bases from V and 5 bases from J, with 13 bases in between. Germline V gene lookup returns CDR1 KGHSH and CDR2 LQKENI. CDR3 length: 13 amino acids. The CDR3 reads CASSSTGSNEQYF. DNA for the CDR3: TGTGCCAGCTCATCCACAGGGTCCAACGAGCAGTACTTC.

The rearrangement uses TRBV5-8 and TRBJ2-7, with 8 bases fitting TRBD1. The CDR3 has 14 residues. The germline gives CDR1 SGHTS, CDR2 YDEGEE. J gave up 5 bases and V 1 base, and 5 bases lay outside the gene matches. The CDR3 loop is CASSLPDRGNEQYF. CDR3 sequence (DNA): TGTGCCAGCAGCTTGCCCGACAGGGGCAACGAGCAGTACTTC.

Here the CDR3 reads CASSPQTTGGEQYF. DNA of the CDR3: TGCGCCAGCAGCCCCCAGACCACCGGGGGCGAGCAGTACTTC. V and J are TRBV5-1 and TRBJ2-7, with D tentatively TRBD2 (6 bases). Deletions cut 4 bases from V and 6 bases from J, with 17 bases between. The CDR3 length is 14 residues. The V gene's germline CDR1 is SGHRS and CDR2 YFSETQ.

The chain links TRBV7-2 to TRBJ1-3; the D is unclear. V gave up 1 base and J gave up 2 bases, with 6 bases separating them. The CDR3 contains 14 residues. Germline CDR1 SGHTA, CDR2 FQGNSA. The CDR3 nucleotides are TGTGCCAGCAGCTTAGGAGGACCTGGAAACACCATATATTTT. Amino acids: CASSLGGPGNTIYF.

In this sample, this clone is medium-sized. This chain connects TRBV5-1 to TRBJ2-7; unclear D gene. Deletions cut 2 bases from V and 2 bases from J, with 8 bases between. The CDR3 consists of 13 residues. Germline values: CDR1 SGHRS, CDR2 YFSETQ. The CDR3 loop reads CASSFFTAYEQYF. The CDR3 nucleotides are TGCGCCAGCAGCTTTTTCACGGCCTACGAGCAGTACTTC.

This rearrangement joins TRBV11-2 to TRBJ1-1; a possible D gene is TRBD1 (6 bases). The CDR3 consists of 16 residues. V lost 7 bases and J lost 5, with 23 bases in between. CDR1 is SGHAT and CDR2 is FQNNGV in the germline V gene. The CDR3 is CASTPQGGWWSTEAFF. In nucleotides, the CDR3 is TGTGCCAGCACACCTCAAGGGGGTTGGTGGAGTACTGAAGCTTTCTTT.

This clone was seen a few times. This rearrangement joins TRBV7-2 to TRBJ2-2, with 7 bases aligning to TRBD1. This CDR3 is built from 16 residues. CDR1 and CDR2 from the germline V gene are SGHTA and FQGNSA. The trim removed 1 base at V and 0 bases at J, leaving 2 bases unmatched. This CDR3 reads CASSLGTGSNTGELFF. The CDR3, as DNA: TGTGCCAGCAGCTTAGGGACAGGATCGAACACCGGGGAGCTGTTTTTT.

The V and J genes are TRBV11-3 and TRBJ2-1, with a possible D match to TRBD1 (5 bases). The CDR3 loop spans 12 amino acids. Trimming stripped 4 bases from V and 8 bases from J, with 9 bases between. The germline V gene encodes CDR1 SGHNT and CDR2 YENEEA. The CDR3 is CASSSRVDEQFF. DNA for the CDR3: TGTGCCAGCAGCTCCAGGGTGGATGAGCAGTTCTTC.

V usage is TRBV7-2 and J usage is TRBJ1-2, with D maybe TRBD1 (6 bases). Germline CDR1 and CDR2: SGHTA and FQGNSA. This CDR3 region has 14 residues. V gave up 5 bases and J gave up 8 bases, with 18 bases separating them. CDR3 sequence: CASSARRGGRGYTF. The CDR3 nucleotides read TGTGCCAGCAGCGCTCGGAGGGGGGGGAGAGGCTACACCTTC.

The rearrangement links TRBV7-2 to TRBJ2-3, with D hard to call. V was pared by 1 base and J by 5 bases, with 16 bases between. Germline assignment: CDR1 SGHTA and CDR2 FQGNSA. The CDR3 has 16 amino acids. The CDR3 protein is CASSLVSRMAGDTQYF. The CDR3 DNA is TGTGCCAGCAGCTTAGTGTCGCGTATGGCAGGAGATACGCAGTATTTT.

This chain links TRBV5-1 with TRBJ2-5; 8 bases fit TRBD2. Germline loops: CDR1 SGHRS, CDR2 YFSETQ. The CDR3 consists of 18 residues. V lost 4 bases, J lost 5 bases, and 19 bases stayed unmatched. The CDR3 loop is CASSLGGSGGVYRETQYF. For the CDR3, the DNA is TGCGCCAGCAGCCTCGGGGGCAGCGGGGGCGTTTACCGGGAGACCCAGTACTTC.